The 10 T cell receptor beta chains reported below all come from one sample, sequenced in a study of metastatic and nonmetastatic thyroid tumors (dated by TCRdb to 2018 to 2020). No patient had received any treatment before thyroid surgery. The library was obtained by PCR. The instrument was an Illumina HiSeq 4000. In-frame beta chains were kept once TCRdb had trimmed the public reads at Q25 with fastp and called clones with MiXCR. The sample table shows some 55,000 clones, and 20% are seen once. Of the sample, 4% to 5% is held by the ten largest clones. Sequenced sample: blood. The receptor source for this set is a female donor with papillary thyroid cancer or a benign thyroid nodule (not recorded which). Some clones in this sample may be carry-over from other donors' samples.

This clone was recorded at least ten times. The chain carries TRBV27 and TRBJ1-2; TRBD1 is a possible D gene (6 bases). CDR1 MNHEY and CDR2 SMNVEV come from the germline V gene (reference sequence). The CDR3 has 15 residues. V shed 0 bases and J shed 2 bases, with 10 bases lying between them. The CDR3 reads CASSLSPQGNYGYTF. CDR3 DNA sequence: TGTGCCAGCAGTTTATCACCCCAGGGGAACTATGGCTACACCTTC.

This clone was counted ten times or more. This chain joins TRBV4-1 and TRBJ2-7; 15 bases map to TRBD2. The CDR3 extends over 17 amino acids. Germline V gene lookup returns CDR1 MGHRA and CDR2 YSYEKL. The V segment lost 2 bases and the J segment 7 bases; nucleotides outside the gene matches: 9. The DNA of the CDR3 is TGCGCCAGCAGCCAAACGACCGGGACTAGCGGGAGGTTGGAGCAGTACTTC. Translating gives CASSQTTGTSGRLEQYF.

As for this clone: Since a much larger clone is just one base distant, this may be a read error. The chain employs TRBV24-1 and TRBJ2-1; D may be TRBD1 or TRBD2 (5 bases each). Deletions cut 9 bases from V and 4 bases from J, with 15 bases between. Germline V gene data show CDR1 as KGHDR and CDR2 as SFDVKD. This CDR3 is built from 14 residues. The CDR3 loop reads CATETRGAYNEQFF. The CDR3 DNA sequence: TGTGCCACCGAAACTAGAGGGGCTTACAATGAGCAGTTCTTC.

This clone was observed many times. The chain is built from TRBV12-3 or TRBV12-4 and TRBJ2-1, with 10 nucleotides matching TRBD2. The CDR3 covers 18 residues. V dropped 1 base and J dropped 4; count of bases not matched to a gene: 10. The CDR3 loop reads CASSLVLLAGVTYNEQFF. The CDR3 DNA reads TGTGCCAGCAGTTTAGTTCTGCTAGCGGGAGTGACTTACAATGAGCAGTTCTTC.

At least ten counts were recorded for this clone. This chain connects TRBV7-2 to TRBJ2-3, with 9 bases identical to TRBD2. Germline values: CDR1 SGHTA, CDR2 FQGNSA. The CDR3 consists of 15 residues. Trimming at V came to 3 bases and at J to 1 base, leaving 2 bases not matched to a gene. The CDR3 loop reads CASSLWTSGTDTQYF. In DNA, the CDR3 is TGTGCCAGCAGCTTGTGGACTAGCGGCACAGATACGCAGTATTTT.

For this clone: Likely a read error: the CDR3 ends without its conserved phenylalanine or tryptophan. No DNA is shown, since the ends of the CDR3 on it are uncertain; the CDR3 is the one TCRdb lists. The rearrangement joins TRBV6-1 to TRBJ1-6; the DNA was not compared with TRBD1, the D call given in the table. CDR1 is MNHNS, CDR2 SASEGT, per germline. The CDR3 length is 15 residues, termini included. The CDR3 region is CASSRGQGRNSPLQY.

The CDR3 is CSAPLSSYNEQFF. The CDR3 DNA is TGCAGTGCCCCACTGAGCTCCTACAATGAGCAGTTCTTC. The V and J genes are TRBV20-1 and TRBJ2-1, with D unresolved. This CDR3 has 13 residues. V shed 6 bases and J shed 0 bases, with 9 bases lying between them. Germline V gene data show CDR1 as DFQATT and CDR2 as SNEGSKA (reference sequence).

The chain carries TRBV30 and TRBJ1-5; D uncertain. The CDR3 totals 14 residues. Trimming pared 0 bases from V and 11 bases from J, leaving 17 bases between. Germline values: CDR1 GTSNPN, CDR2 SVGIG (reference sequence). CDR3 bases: TGTGCCTGGAGTGTACGGGGTGCAAGCCAGTCCCAGCATTTT. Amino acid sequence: CAWSVRGASQSQHF.

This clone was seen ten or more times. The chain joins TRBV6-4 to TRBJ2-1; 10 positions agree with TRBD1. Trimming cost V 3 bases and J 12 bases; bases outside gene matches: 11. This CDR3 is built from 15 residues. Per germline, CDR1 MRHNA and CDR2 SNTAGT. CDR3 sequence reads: CASSDWDRGPMGQFF. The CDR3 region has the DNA TGTGCCAGCAGTGATTGGGACAGGGGCCCGATGGGGCAGTTCTTC.

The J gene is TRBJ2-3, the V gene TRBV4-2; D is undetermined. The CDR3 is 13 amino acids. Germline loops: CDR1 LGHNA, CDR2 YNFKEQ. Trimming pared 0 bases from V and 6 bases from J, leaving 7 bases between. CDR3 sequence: CASSQDGRDTQYF. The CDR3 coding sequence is TGTGCCAGCAGCCAAGATGGGCGGGATACGCAGTATTTT.